This passage covers 13 T cell receptor beta chains from one sample sequenced in a study of T cell changes during pregnancy in multiple sclerosis. Using immunoSEQ multiplex PCR, the repertoire was profiled, and TCRdb retains in-frame clones only, with some absent. This sample has roughly 100,000 clones, with roughly nine tenths found just once. The sample was peripheral blood, taken after pregnancy. The receptors here all came from a female donor with multiple sclerosis, enrolled in a pregnancy study.

The rearrangement links TRBV11-2 to TRBJ1-1, with D possibly being TRBD1 (6 bases). This CDR3 is built from 14 residues. Between the trimmed V and J ends, which lost 2 bases and 5 bases, there was a span of 12 bases. Germline V gene data show CDR1 as SGHAT and CDR2 as FQNNGV. CDR3 nucleotides: TGTGCCAGCAGCTTATCAGGGGCCCAAACTGAAGCTTTCTTT. This sequence encodes CASSLSGAQTEAFF.

Note on this clone: Other DNA sequences in this sample translate to the same CDR3. The V gene is TRBV4-1, the J gene TRBJ2-7, with TRBD2 matching 12 bases. With V trimmed by 4 bases and J by 2 bases, 3 bases remained unmatched. CDR1 and CDR2 from the germline V gene are MGHRA and YSYEKL. CDR3 length equals 15 residues. The CDR3 loop is CASSPLAGGPYEQYF. The CDR3 DNA reads TGCGCCAGCAGCCCGCTAGCGGGAGGGCCCTACGAGCAGTACTTC.

V usage is TRBV6-1 and J usage is TRBJ1-5; no firm D call. Germline V lookup: CDR1 MNHNS, CDR2 SASEGT. This CDR3 is built from 14 residues. V was pared by 9 bases and J by 0 bases, with 12 bases between. The CDR3 sequence is CASLSVFSNQPQHF. CDR3 DNA sequence: TGTGCCAGTTTATCGGTTTTTAGCAATCAGCCCCAGCATTTT.

This chain links TRBV15 with TRBJ2-5; 8 nucleotides match TRBD2. This CDR3 has 15 residues. Germline CDR1 is LNHNV and CDR2 is YYDKDF (reference sequence). After removal of 2 bases from V and 4 bases from J, the junction contained 6 bases not matched to a gene. CDR3 nucleotides: TGTGCCACCAGCAGACCCGGGAGGGGGGGAGAGACCCAGTACTTC. It is translated as CATSRPGRGGETQYF.

V is TRBV5-5 and J is TRBJ2-3; TRBD2 aligns across 9 bases. Germline trimming cut 3 bases from V and 5 bases from J; bases unmatched to any gene: 22. Germline V CDR1 and CDR2: SGHKS, YYEKEE (reference sequence). The length of the CDR3 is 20 residues. Here the CDR3 reads CASSSAARLAGNETLDTQYF. In DNA, the CDR3 is TGTGCCAGCAGCTCAGCGGCGCGGCTAGCGGGGAATGAAACGTTAGATACGCAGTATTTT.

The CDR3 sequence: CASSIGYSEGATEAFF. The DNA for the CDR3 is TGTGCCAGTAGTATAGGCTATAGTGAGGGGGCAACTGAAGCTTTCTTT. V usage is TRBV19 and J usage is TRBJ1-1; 7 bases map to TRBD1. The CDR3 runs to 16 residues. V shed 1 base and J 5 bases; nucleotides not matched to a gene: 10. CDR1 and CDR2 from the germline V gene are LNHDA and SQIVND (reference sequence).

This rearrangement joins TRBV2 to TRBJ2-7; no clear D gene. CDR3 length: 13 residues. CDR1 and CDR2 from the germline V gene are SNHLY and FYNNEI. V gave up 4 bases and J gave up 7 bases, with 14 bases separating them. The CDR3 coding sequence is TGTGCCAGCAGTGCTCTTCCGAGTTGGGAGCAGTACTTC. Its translation is CASSALPSWEQYF.

The chain uses TRBV7-8 and TRBJ2-1, with D unresolved. CDR1 and CDR2 from the germline V gene are SGHVS and FQNEAQ. The CDR3 is made up of 13 amino acids. The V and J ends lost 5 bases and 10 bases respectively, with 15 bases between them. The CDR3 loop is CASSPPRLVEQFF. The CDR3 DNA reads as TGTGCCAGCAGCCCCCCCCGTCTCGTGGAGCAGTTCTTC. Using reference TRBV7-8 and TRBJ2-1 for the parts outside the CDR3, the full variable domain is GAGVSQSPRYKVAKRGQDVALRCDPISGHVSLFWYQQALGQGPEFLTYFQNEAQLDKSGLPSDRFFAERPEGSVSTLKIQRTQQEDSAVYLCASSPPRLVEQFFGPGTRLTVL.

The chain couples TRBV5-1 to TRBJ1-4, with TRBD1 as a possible D gene (5 bases). The germline gives CDR1 SGHRS, CDR2 YFSETQ. This CDR3 contains 15 residues. Trimming shortened V by 5 bases and J by 2 bases, and 13 bases separated the two germline ends. The CDR3 protein is CASSYSGGTNEKLFF. CDR3 nucleotide sequence: TGCGCCAGCAGTTATTCGGGGGGGACTAATGAAAAACTGTTTTTT.

This chain joins TRBV15 and TRBJ1-1; D gene ambiguous. V lost 4 bases, J lost 3 bases, and 15 bases lay in between. Germline CDR1 and CDR2: LNHNV and YYDKDF (reference sequence). The CDR3 covers 15 residues. Here the CDR3 reads CATSKTVGRDTEAFF. The DNA of the CDR3 is TGTGCCACCAGCAAAACAGTTGGGCGGGACACTGAAGCTTTCTTT.

The J gene is TRBJ1-3, the V gene TRBV28; D is perhaps TRBD1 (5 bases). With 3 bases removed from V and 4 bases from J, the gap between germline ends came to 13 bases. The CDR3 is made up of 15 amino acids. Germline CDR1 is MDHEN and CDR2 is SYDVKM. The CDR3 loop is CASSFSRGGGNTIYF. The CDR3 coding sequence is TGTGCCAGCAGTTTTAGTAGGGGAGGCGGAAACACCATATATTTT.

This clone was detected once. The chain uses TRBV18 and TRBJ2-7, with D possibly matching TRBD1 (5 bases). The germline V and J ends were trimmed by 8 bases and 3 bases, with 11 bases remaining between them. The CDR3 contains 12 residues. CDR1 is KGHSH and CDR2 is LQKENI in the germline V gene. This CDR3 reads CASGSGNYEQYF. CDR3 nucleotide sequence: TGTGCCAGCGGTTCAGGGAACTACGAGCAGTACTTC.

The rearrangement links TRBV7-9 to TRBJ2-7, with 7 bases that match TRBD2. The germline gives CDR1 SEHNR, CDR2 FQNEAQ (reference sequence). The V segment lost 2 bases and the J segment 3 bases; nucleotides outside the gene matches: 10. This CDR3 region has 16 residues. The CDR3 here is CASSLSGAGAVYEQYF. The CDR3 nucleotides are TGTGCCAGCAGCTTAAGCGGGGCGGGAGCCGTCTACGAGCAGTACTTC.